Listed here are 20 T cell receptor beta chains from one sample, sequenced in a study of metastatic and nonmetastatic thyroid tumors. TCRdb ran MiXCR on the PCR reads. The table records around 52,000 clones, 25% to 35% of them present only once. The entire patient cohort was treatment-naive prior to thyroid surgery. Specimen: blood. The receptors were gathered from a female donor with papillary thyroid cancer or a benign thyroid nodule (not recorded which). Some clones in this sample may be carry-over from other donors' samples.

This clone was found many times. The gene calls are TRBV3-1 and TRBJ2-7; TRBD1 matches 8 bases. The trim removed 4 bases at V and 7 bases at J, leaving 9 bases unmatched. This CDR3 comprises 14 residues. Germline CDR1 reads LGHDT; CDR2 reads YNNKEL (reference sequence). The CDR3: CASSRGQGAGEQYF. CDR3 in DNA: TGTGCCAGCAGCCGCGGACAGGGCGCGGGGGAGCAGTACTTC.

This clone showed up just a few times. This chain uses TRBV12-3 or TRBV12-4 with TRBJ2-2; 9 bases agree with TRBD1. The CDR3 runs 16 residues. V lost 6 bases and J lost 4; bases outside the gene matches: 9. CDR3 amino acids: CASRSYRGRVTGELFF. The CDR3 DNA reads TGTGCCAGCAGAAGTTACAGGGGGCGGGTCACCGGGGAGCTGTTTTTT.

The V and J genes are TRBV28 and TRBJ1-6; a weak D match, TRBD1 (5 bases). The CDR3 sequence is 15 residues long. V was cut by 2 bases and J by 7 bases, with 12 bases left in between. Germline-derived CDR1 and CDR2 are MDHEN and SYDVKM. The chain's CDR3 is CASSLGDRVNSPLHF. In DNA, the CDR3 is TGTGCCAGCAGTTTAGGGGACCGGGTAAATTCACCCCTCCACTTT.

The chain carries TRBV6-2 or TRBV6-3 and TRBJ1-2, with D possibly being TRBD1 (5 bases). The CDR3 sequence is 13 residues long. Trimming took 2 bases from V and 7 from J, leaving 11 bases between them. Germline values: CDR1 MNHEY, CDR2 SVGEGT. The DNA of the CDR3 is TGTGCCAGCAGTTACGTGGCAGGGAGTGGCTACACCTTC. Translation gives CASSYVAGSGYTF.

About this clone: The CDR3 carries no conserved terminal phenylalanine or tryptophan, so it likely arises from a read error. The chain is built from TRBV30 and TRBJ2-1, with a weak D call TRBD1 (5 bases). The ends were cut back, 0 bases at V and 11 bases at J, with 14 bases in the middle. Germline loops: CDR1 GTSNPN, CDR2 SVGIG (reference sequence). The CDR3 runs 13 residues. The CDR3 reads CAWSVRFDSQQFL. CDR3 nucleotides: TGTGCCTGGAGTGTACGTTTCGACAGTCAGCAGTTCTTG.

The CDR3 coding sequence is TGTGCCAGCAGCATAGGGACTAGGCTGACGAATACGCAGTATTTT. It specifies CASSIGTRLTNTQYF. The chain recombines TRBV7-2 with TRBJ2-3; 8 nucleotides align to TRBD2. In germline, CDR1 is SGHTA, CDR2 FQGNSA. J lost 7 bases, V lost 5 bases, and 11 bases had no gene match. The length of the CDR3 is 15 residues.

This clone appeared a few times. This chain connects TRBV20-1 to TRBJ2-1; 8 nucleotides agree with TRBD2. V was pared by 5 bases and J by 5 bases, with 14 bases of the junction left unmatched. The CDR3 length is 16 residues. CDR1 and CDR2 (germline): DFQATT, SNEGSKA (reference sequence). The CDR3 protein is CSAQKRGLAINNEQFF. CDR3 DNA sequence: TGCAGTGCTCAGAAACGCGGACTAGCTATTAACAATGAGCAGTTCTTC.

This chain links TRBV3-1 with TRBJ2-3, with TRBD2 matching over 9 bases. After removal of 1 base from V and 1 base from J, the junction contained 3 bases not matched to a gene. CDR3 size: 16 residues. Germline V gene lookup returns CDR1 LGHDT and CDR2 YNNKEL (reference sequence). The CDR3 sequence is CASSQVSSGGTDTQYF. CDR3 sequence (DNA): TGTGCCAGCAGCCAAGTCTCTAGCGGGGGCACAGATACGCAGTATTTT.

The chain couples TRBV28 to TRBJ2-7, with a tentative D call TRBD2 (5 bases). Trimming took 6 bases from V and 7 from J, leaving 10 bases between them. Germline assignment: CDR1 MDHEN and CDR2 SYDVKM. The CDR3 has 11 amino acids. The CDR3 loop reads CASSQRREQYF. The CDR3 DNA reads TGTGCCAGCAGCCAACGGAGGGAGCAGTACTTC.

This clone has more than one count but fewer than ten. V usage is TRBV28 and J usage is TRBJ2-3; 8 bases line up with TRBD2. The V segment lost 5 bases and the J segment 6 bases; nucleotides outside the gene matches: 16. CDR1 is MDHEN and CDR2 is SYDVKM in the germline V gene. The CDR3 is 17 residues long. CDR3 nucleotides: TGTGCCAGCAGTCATTCGGCTAGCGGGTGGACTCCCGATACGCAGTATTTT. Encoded protein: CASSHSASGWTPDTQYF.

This chain connects TRBV6-2 or TRBV6-3 to TRBJ2-1; 9 bases fit TRBD2. Trimming at V came to 2 bases and at J to 0 bases, leaving 14 bases not matched to a gene. The CDR3 consists of 20 residues. The germline gives CDR1 MNHEY, CDR2 SVGEGT. CDR3: CASSYGRGGRGPSSYNEQFF. The CDR3 bases are TGTGCCAGCAGTTACGGGCGCGGCGGGAGGGGTCCAAGCTCCTACAATGAGCAGTTCTTC.

This clone was detected a few times. The rearrangement uses TRBV28 and TRBJ1-6, with D uncertain. CDR3 length equals 13 residues. V gave up 5 bases and J gave up 10 bases, with 12 bases separating them. Germline assignment: CDR1 MDHEN and CDR2 SYDVKM. The CDR3: CASSPPGGSPLHF. CDR3 nucleotide sequence: TGTGCCAGCAGTCCCCCCGGAGGGTCACCCCTCCACTTT.

The V and J genes are TRBV30 and TRBJ1-1; no reliable D call. Between the trimmed V and J ends, which lost 3 bases and 1 base, there was a span of 12 bases. CDR1 is GTSNPN, CDR2 SVGIG, per germline (reference sequence). The CDR3 totals 14 residues. This chain's CDR3 is CAWRGRRGNTEAFF. The CDR3 nucleotides read TGTGCCTGGAGGGGCCGCCGGGGGAACACTGAAGCTTTCTTT.

This clone was found many times. The rearrangement links TRBV4-1 to TRBJ2-3, with 10 bases fitting TRBD1. Germline-derived CDR1 and CDR2 are MGHRA and YSYEKL. V lost 10 bases to trimming and J lost 5 bases; unmatched junction nucleotides: 6. This CDR3 has 13 amino acids. CDR3 nucleotides: TGCGCCAACGGGACAGGGGAAGTAGATACGCAGTATTTT. Its protein is CANGTGEVDTQYF.

This chain connects TRBV15 to TRBJ1-2; no firm D call. Germline-derived CDR1 and CDR2 are LNHNV and YYDKDF (reference sequence). The CDR3 loop spans 14 amino acids. Between the trimmed V and J ends, which lost 1 base and 2 bases, there was a span of 8 bases. The CDR3 nucleotides read TGTGCCACCAGCAGAGCGGACGGAAACTATGGCTACACCTTC. Protein: CATSRADGNYGYTF.

The rearrangement joins TRBV11-2 to TRBJ2-1; possible D gene TRBD1, 7 bases. CDR1 and CDR2 from the germline V gene are SGHAT and FQNNGV. The germline V and J ends were trimmed by 3 bases and 4 bases, with 13 bases remaining between them. The CDR3 is made up of 15 amino acids. In DNA, the CDR3 is TGTGCCAGCAGCTTGAGGGCAGGGGGGTACAATGAGCAGTTCTTC. It codes for CASSLRAGGYNEQFF.

The chain couples TRBV19 to TRBJ1-2; possibly TRBD1 for D (5 bases). Trimming shortened V by 5 bases and J by 3 bases, and 16 bases separated the two germline ends. CDR3 length: 15 amino acids. Per germline, CDR1 LNHDA and CDR2 SQIVND (reference sequence). CDR3 region: CASSRGGGGDYGYTF. For the CDR3, the DNA is TGTGCCAGTAGTCGTGGAGGTGGGGGGGACTATGGCTACACCTTC.

This clone was seen only a few times. CDR3 loop: CASSAPSGGGIEQYF. DNA of the CDR3: TGTGCCAGCAGCGCACCGTCCGGGGGAGGGATCGAGCAGTACTTC. The chain recombines TRBV28 with TRBJ2-7; 7 bases fit TRBD2. The length of the CDR3 is 15 residues. The junction had 14 bases not matched to a gene; V was cut back by 6 bases and J by 6 bases. Germline V lookup: CDR1 MDHEN, CDR2 SYDVKM.

In its sample, this clone was seen once. The J gene is TRBJ2-1, the V gene TRBV20-1; 13 bases map to TRBD2. With V trimmed by 6 bases and J by 3 bases, 11 bases remained unmatched. This CDR3 spans 17 amino acids. The germline CDR1 and CDR2 sequences are DFQATT and SNEGSKA (reference sequence). CDR3 nucleotides: TGCAGTGCCCTCTCGGGACTAGCGGGAAGATACTACAATGAGCAGTTCTTC. Translation gives CSALSGLAGRYYNEQFF.

The chain links TRBV6-1 to TRBJ2-5; weak D call: TRBD2 (6 bases). CDR1 is MNHNS and CDR2 is SASEGT in the germline V gene. V lost 6 bases to trimming and J lost 2 bases, with 16 bases between them. The CDR3 extends over 15 amino acids. CDR3 in amino acids: CASSSQGGSQETQYF. The CDR3 coding sequence is TGTGCCAGCAGCAGTCAGGGAGGTAGTCAAGAGACCCAGTACTTC.